Listed here are 28 T cell receptor beta chains from one sample, sequenced in a study of T-cell memory formation after mild COVID-19 (dated by TCRdb to about 2021). Libraries were prepared through 5' RACE. The sequencing machine was an Illumina NovaSeq 6000. TCRdb took the public reads, trimmed them with fastp at Q25, ran MiXCR for clone calling and kept in-frame beta chains. CDR3 protein sequences are deduplicated, and each keeps its most common genes and DNA. This sample lists about 170,000 distinct CDR3 sequences; approximately 12% were detected once. The ten largest clones represent 2.5% to 3.5% of the sample. Sequencing was performed on PBMCs or a T cell subset sorted from them (not recorded which). These receptors were collected from a man younger than 30 who had mild COVID-19 (a few samples of this study predate the infection). The sample titles of this study are shuffled in the database, so cell type and time point are left out; the donor was told from shared clones.

This chain uses TRBV5-5 with TRBJ1-2; maybe TRBD1 (6 bases). The CDR3 is 12 residues long. V was clipped by 0 bases and J by 7 bases, with 7 bases between them. In germline, CDR1 is SGHKS, CDR2 YYEKEE (reference sequence). CDR3 DNA sequence: TGTGCCAGCAGCTTGGGGACAGTTGGCTACACCTTC. It translates to CASSLGTVGYTF.

This clonotype occurred a few times. This chain joins TRBV7-2 and TRBJ2-5; D assignment may be TRBD1 or TRBD2 (6 bases each). Per germline, CDR1 SGHTA and CDR2 FQGNSA. The CDR3 totals 16 residues. V was trimmed by 5 bases and J by 10 bases, leaving 26 bases between them. The CDR3 loop is CASSLEAIRGLPGQYF. CDR3 DNA: TGTGCCAGCAGCCTGGAGGCGATACGGGGGCTCCCTGGCCAGTACTTC.

The V and J genes are TRBV20-1 and TRBJ1-5; the match to TRBD1 covers 10 bases. CDR1 is DFQATT, CDR2 SNEGSKA, per germline (reference sequence). Trimming removed 7 bases from V and 3 bases from J; junction bases left unmatched: 12. This CDR3 contains 16 residues. The CDR3 reads CSVSRGTGASNQPQHF. CDR3 nucleotides: TGCAGTGTTTCCCGGGGGACAGGGGCCTCCAATCAGCCCCAGCATTTT.

The chain employs TRBV7-2 and TRBJ2-2, with D possibly TRBD1 on 5 matching bases. This CDR3 has 15 residues. V dropped 0 bases and J dropped 3 bases, with 8 bases sitting between them. The germline V gene encodes CDR1 SGHTA and CDR2 FQGNSA. The CDR3 loop is CASSLAGVDTGELFF. The DNA for the CDR3 is TGTGCCAGCAGCTTAGCAGGGGTTGACACCGGGGAGCTGTTTTTT.

This clonotype occurred a few times. This sequence joins TRBV28 and TRBJ2-5; 10 bases map to TRBD2. CDR1 and CDR2 (germline): MDHEN, SYDVKM. The CDR3 loop spans 16 amino acids. V shed 5 bases, J shed 4 bases, and the junction held 10 bases outside the gene matches. The CDR3 sequence: CASSAPSGGVRETQYF. As DNA, the CDR3 is TGTGCCAGCAGTGCGCCTAGCGGGGGAGTGAGAGAGACCCAGTACTTC.

This clonotype was detected only a few times. This chain uses TRBV7-2 with TRBJ1-2, with 8 bases that match TRBD1. The CDR3 runs to 16 residues. The V and J ends lost 3 bases and 3 bases, in that order; junction bases with no gene match: 9. Germline V lookup: CDR1 SGHTA, CDR2 FQGNSA. The chain's CDR3 is CASSFVAGGEDYGYTF. The CDR3 DNA is TGTGCCAGCAGCTTCGTGGCAGGGGGCGAAGACTATGGCTACACCTTC.

This chain connects TRBV5-1 to TRBJ1-6, with D possibly matching TRBD1 (5 bases). The germline V and J ends were trimmed by 1 base and 9 bases, with 11 bases remaining between them. Germline V gene sequence: CDR1 SGHRS, CDR2 YFSETQ. There are 14 residues in the CDR3. The CDR3 DNA follows: TGCGCCAGCAGCTTGACAGGTACAAGTTCACCCCTCCACTTT. Translation: CASSLTGTSSPLHF.

The genes are TRBV2 and TRBJ2-2; D uncertain. CDR1 is SNHLY and CDR2 is FYNNEI in the germline V gene. V lost 3 bases to trimming and J lost 4 bases, with 6 bases between them. This CDR3 is 13 amino acids long. As DNA, the CDR3 is TGTGCCAGCAGTGAGTCGTTCACCGGGGAGCTGTTTTTT. It encodes CASSESFTGELFF.

This clonotype has more than one count but fewer than ten. This CDR3 reads CASGLAAYNEQFF. CDR3 nucleotide sequence: TGTGCCAGCGGTCTAGCGGCCTACAATGAGCAGTTCTTC. The chain employs TRBV13 and TRBJ2-1; 7 bases are a match to TRBD2. CDR3 length equals 13 residues. Trimming removed 8 bases from V and 2 bases from J; junction bases left unmatched: 3. Germline CDR1 and CDR2: PRHDT and FYEKMQ (reference sequence).

The chain links TRBV28 to TRBJ1-1; D uncertain. Germline V lookup: CDR1 MDHEN, CDR2 SYDVKM. The CDR3 has 14 residues. Trimming cost V 1 base and J 1 base, with 7 bases left between them. This chain's CDR3 is CASSLFQRNTEAFF. CDR3 coding DNA: TGTGCCAGCAGTTTATTCCAACGGAACACTGAAGCTTTCTTT.

This clonotype came up many times. V and J are TRBV4-3 and TRBJ2-1; no definite D call. This CDR3 is built from 16 residues. Germline loops: CDR1 LGHNA, CDR2 YSLEER. V was shortened by 0 bases and J by 0 bases, with 9 bases between the two germline ends. CDR3 bases: TGCGCCAGCAGCCAAGATTGGCCTTTCTCCTACAATGAGCAGTTCTTC. This codes for CASSQDWPFSYNEQFF.

V is TRBV4-3 and J is TRBJ1-3; maybe TRBD1 (5 bases). V gave up 0 bases and J gave up 0 bases, with 9 bases separating them. The CDR3 contains 16 residues. Germline CDR1 reads LGHNA; CDR2 reads YSLEER. The CDR3 coding sequence is TGCGCCAGCAGCCAAGAGGGGCCCTACTCTGGAAACACCATATATTTT. Translation gives CASSQEGPYSGNTIYF.

This clonotype occurred a few times. The rearrangement joins TRBV12-3 or TRBV12-4 to TRBJ1-3; D ambiguous. CDR3 length: 15 residues. The V and J ends lost 2 bases and 3 bases respectively, with 11 bases between them. Here the CDR3 reads CASSLKDGVGNTIYF. The CDR3 DNA is TGTGCCAGCAGTTTAAAGGACGGGGTTGGAAACACCATATATTTT.

This clonotype showed up just a few times. V is TRBV19 and J is TRBJ2-5, with D possibly TRBD1 on 5 matching bases. This CDR3 has 14 amino acids. V lost 9 bases to trimming and J lost 2 bases, with 16 bases between them. The germline V gene has CDR1 LNHDA and CDR2 SQIVND (reference sequence). CDR3 nucleotide sequence: TGTGCCAGCGATCAGGGTGCTGGGCAAGAGACCCAGTACTTC. As protein: CASDQGAGQETQYF.

This clonotype was counted between two and nine times. The CDR3 DNA reads as TGCAGTGCTAGAGACGGATTGGCGGGAGTCACTGAAGCTTTCTTT. Its translation is CSARDGLAGVTEAFF. The chain joins TRBV20-1 to TRBJ1-1; no clear D. CDR3 size: 15 residues. CDR1 DFQATT and CDR2 SNEGSKA come from the germline V gene (reference sequence). Trimming stripped 0 bases from V and 4 bases from J, with 15 bases between.

This clonotype was seen ten or more times. V and J are TRBV7-3 and TRBJ1-1; weak D call: TRBD1 (5 bases). Germline CDR1 reads SGHTA; CDR2 reads FQGTGA. V lost 4 bases to trimming and J lost 1 base, with 7 bases between them. The CDR3 length is 13 residues. In nucleotides, the CDR3 is TGTGCCAGCAGCTCCGGGGCGAACACTGAAGCTTTCTTT. Its translation is CASSSGANTEAFF.

In this sample, this clonotype turned up many times. This sequence joins TRBV20-1 and TRBJ2-1, with 9 positions matching TRBD1. Unmatched junction bases numbered 6, after V lost 3 bases and J lost 3 bases. Germline CDR1 is DFQATT and CDR2 is SNEGSKA (reference sequence). CDR3 size: 15 residues. The CDR3 sequence: CSASLPGQGYNEQFF. In DNA form, the CDR3 reads TGCAGTGCTAGCCTTCCGGGACAGGGCTACAATGAGCAGTTCTTC.

The gene calls are TRBV3-1 and TRBJ1-4; unclear D gene. Looked up from germline, CDR1 is LGHDT and CDR2 is YNNKEL (reference sequence). The CDR3 runs 15 residues. V dropped 1 base and J dropped 7 bases, with 13 bases sitting between them. CDR3 amino acids: CASSQGALGGEKLFF. CDR3 nucleotide sequence: TGTGCCAGCAGCCAAGGGGCCCTGGGTGGTGAAAAACTGTTTTTT. Full variable domain (outside the CDR3, taken from reference TRBV3-1 and TRBJ1-4): DTAVSQTPKYLVTQMGNDKSIKCEQNLGHDTMYWYKQDSKKFLKIMFSYNNKELIINETVPNRFSPKSPDKAHLNLHINSLELGDSAVYFCASSQGALGGEKLFFGSGTQLSVL.

This chain connects TRBV2 to TRBJ2-3; unclear D gene. The germline V and J ends were trimmed by 10 bases and 10 bases, with 24 bases remaining between them. The CDR3 is 14 residues long. Germline-derived CDR1 and CDR2 are SNHLY and FYNNEI. The CDR3 spells CATQFPGRMVAQYF. The CDR3 DNA sequence: TGTGCCACCCAATTCCCGGGTCGGATGGTGGCGCAGTATTTT.

The gene calls are TRBV7-3 and TRBJ1-1; TRBD1 might be the D (6 bases). The V end was cut by 3 bases, the J end by 0 bases, with 11 bases between. CDR3 length: 15 amino acids. Per germline, CDR1 SGHTA and CDR2 FQGTGA. This chain's CDR3 is CASSLSGHLNTEAFF. The CDR3 region has the DNA TGTGCCAGCAGCTTGTCGGGACACTTGAACACTGAAGCTTTCTTT.

This sequence joins TRBV7-2 and TRBJ2-2; 9 bases align to TRBD2. Germline-derived CDR1 and CDR2 are SGHTA and FQGNSA. V lost 1 base and J lost 0; bases outside the gene matches: 6. There are 18 residues in the CDR3. CDR3 sequence: CASSLVWRGGANTGELFF. The CDR3 coding sequence is TGTGCCAGCAGCTTAGTTTGGCGGGGGGGCGCGAACACCGGGGAGCTGTTTTTT. Together with reference TRBV7-2 and TRBJ2-2, the CDR3 gives the full variable domain: GAGVSQSPSNKVTEKGKDVELRCDPISGHTALYWYRQSLGQGLEFLIYFQGNSAPDKSGLPSDRFSAERTGGSVSTLTIQRTQQEDSAVYLCASSLVWRGGANTGELFFGEGSRLTVL.

The rearrangement joins TRBV20-1 to TRBJ2-3; 15 nucleotides line up with TRBD2. Germline loops: CDR1 DFQATT, CDR2 SNEGSKA (reference sequence). The CDR3 loop spans 15 amino acids. V gave up 5 bases and J gave up 6 bases; unmatched junction bases: 6. The CDR3 loop reads CSAGGLAGGLDTQYF. CDR3 in DNA: TGCAGTGCTGGCGGACTAGCGGGGGGGCTCGATACGCAGTATTTT.

This clonotype was observed a handful of times. The chain couples TRBV12-5 to TRBJ2-1, with 10 bases aligning to TRBD2. The CDR3 is made up of 18 amino acids. The junction had 15 bases not matched to a gene; V was cut back by 1 base and J by 9 bases. CDR1 and CDR2 (germline): LGHNT, FRNRAP. As DNA, the CDR3 is TGTGCTAGTGGTTTGGCTCCCTTAGCGGGGGGCCGACCAATTGAGCAGTTCTTC. Amino acids: CASGLAPLAGGRPIEQFF.

This clonotype was observed a handful of times. The genes are TRBV5-4 and TRBJ1-6, with D perhaps TRBD1 (5 bases). Germline CDR1 reads SGHNT; CDR2 reads YYREEE (reference sequence). V lost 4 bases and J 8 bases, leaving 10 bases between the germline ends. The CDR3 covers 13 residues. CDR3 protein: CASSGGWDSPLHF. The CDR3 DNA sequence: TGTGCCAGCAGCGGGGGGTGGGATTCACCCCTCCACTTT.

With regard to this clonotype: One junction end does not reproduce the germline sequence, and a read error may be involved. V gene TRBV18 combines with J gene TRBJ1-1; D not resolved. This CDR3 is built from 14 residues. Looked up from germline, CDR1 is KGHSH and CDR2 is LQKENI. The CDR3 DNA sequence: TGTGCCAGCTCACCAATATCGGGCGACACTGAAGCTCTCTTT. It translates to CASSPISGDTEALF.

This clonotype was seen repeatedly, ten times or more. The rearrangement joins TRBV20-1 to TRBJ2-3; no definite D call. Looked up from germline, CDR1 is DFQATT and CDR2 is SNEGSKA (reference sequence). Trimming shortened V by 6 bases and J by 0 bases, and 13 bases separated the two germline ends. The CDR3 has 14 residues. The CDR3 loop reads CSAAIAASTDTQYF. The DNA of the CDR3 is TGCAGTGCCGCGATTGCCGCTAGCACAGATACGCAGTATTTT.

On this clonotype itself: Likely a read error: the CDR3 ends without its conserved phenylalanine or tryptophan. The rearrangement uses TRBV7-2 and TRBJ2-7, with D possibly matching TRBD2 (5 bases). This CDR3 is 14 amino acids long. Germline V gene data show CDR1 as SGHTA and CDR2 as FQGNSA. V was trimmed by 1 base and J by 3 bases, leaving 10 bases between them. The DNA of the CDR3 is TGTGCCAGCAGCTTAGGGACTGGTTTCTACGAGCAGTACTTA. Translated: CASSLGTGFYEQYL.

The chain recombines TRBV5-5 with TRBJ2-3; 7 nucleotides align to TRBD1. Germline CDR1 reads SGHKS; CDR2 reads YYEKEE (reference sequence). The CDR3 contains 14 residues. Trimming at V came to 3 bases and at J to 3 bases, leaving 4 bases not matched to a gene. DNA for the CDR3: TGTGCCAGCAGCTATGACAGGGAGACAGATACGCAGTATTTT. Its translation is CASSYDRETDTQYF.